This T cell receptor beta chain was sequenced in a study of T-cell memory formation after mild COVID-19. At the level of the study: Clusters of TCRs were largely donor specific.

Remarks on this clonotype: No antigen is known for it.

The junction had 1 base not matched to a gene; V was cut back by 1 base and J by 2 bases. Germline V gene data show CDR1 as LGHDT and CDR2 as YNNKEL (reference sequence). The CDR3 sequence is 15 residues long. General study results and limits: Prior to infection, memory already included some responding clones, suggesting cross-reactive memory joined. The study found balanced CD4/CD8 in clones contracting day 15 to 85 and a CD4+ lean in later expanders.

TCRalpha and TCRbeta libraries used 5'RACE with constant-segment primers and UMIs. TCRdb passed the 5' RACE reads through MiXCR, listing each CDR3 protein once. The table shows about 270,000 distinct CDR3 sequences, with about a sixth occurring only once. V gene TRBV3-1 combines with J gene TRBJ2-3; TRBD1 aligns across 9 bases. This clonotype was obtained from a man aged 18 to 29 who had mild COVID-19 (a few samples of this study predate the infection). Cell type and time point are not known. Sequenced material: PBMCs or a T cell subset sorted from them (not recorded which). The CDR3 sequence is CASSQGTGDTDTQYF. The CDR3 DNA is TGTGCCAGCAGCCAAGGGACAGGGGACACAGATACGCAGTATTTT.